These 11 T cell receptor beta chains were sequenced from one sample in a study of blood T cell repertoires in COVID-19. Generated by immunoSEQ multiplex PCR, the TCRdb table keeps only in-frame clones and is missing some. The repertoire consists of approximately 500,000 clones, with approximately 91% occurring once and the leading ten covering roughly 7.3%. The sequenced sample consisted of peripheral blood. The receptors originated from a woman between 50 and 59 years old with COVID-19, enrolled during active disease.

V is TRBV5-1 and J is TRBJ2-2; 8 nucleotides agree with TRBD2. J lost 7 bases, V lost 1 base, and 6 bases had no gene match. The CDR3 totals 15 residues. From germline, CDR1 is SGHRS and CDR2 YFSETQ. Here the CDR3 reads CASSLTGGPDGELFF. CDR3 DNA sequence: TGCGCCAGCAGCTTGACGGGGGGGCCGGACGGGGAGCTGTTTTTT.

CDR3 amino acids: CASSEGILGNYGYTF. CDR3 in DNA: TGTGCCAGCAGTGAAGGCATACTCGGGAACTATGGCTACACCTTC. This sequence joins TRBV27 and TRBJ1-2, with D uncertain. Germline V gene sequence: CDR1 MNHEY, CDR2 SMNVEV (reference sequence). V gave up 5 bases and J gave up 2 bases, with 15 bases separating them. The CDR3 loop spans 15 amino acids.

This clone occurred once. The rearrangement links TRBV10-2 to TRBJ2-1, with TRBD1 as a possible D gene (6 bases). The CDR3 is 14 residues long. V was shortened by 7 bases and J by 4 bases, with 14 bases between the two germline ends. Germline values: CDR1 WSHSY, CDR2 SAAADI. This CDR3 reads CASIRTEKYNEQFF. The CDR3 DNA reads TGCGCCAGCATAAGGACAGAAAAATACAATGAGCAGTTCTTC.

The chain joins TRBV20-1 to TRBJ2-3; a possible D gene is TRBD2 (6 bases). CDR1 is DFQATT, CDR2 SNEGSKA, per germline (reference sequence). This CDR3 comprises 11 residues. V was trimmed by 4 bases and J by 11 bases, leaving 13 bases between them. CDR3 sequence reads: CSATLRGEQYF. The CDR3 bases are TGCAGTGCTACTTTGCGGGGTGAGCAGTATTTT.

The rearrangement joins TRBV29-1 to TRBJ1-1; D ambiguous. CDR1 is SQVTM, CDR2 ANQGSEA, per germline. The CDR3 contains 12 residues. V lost 7 bases and J lost 1, with 10 bases in between. The CDR3 is CSAFDTNTEAFF. The CDR3 region has the DNA TGCAGCGCCTTTGACACGAACACTGAAGCTTTCTTT. The full variable domain, in which reference TRBV29-1 and TRBJ1-1 provide the parts outside the CDR3, is SAVISQKPSRDICQRGTSLTIQCQVDSQVTMMFWYRQQPGQSLTLIATANQGSEATYESGFVIDKFPISRPNLTFSTLTVSNMSPEDSSIYLCSAFDTNTEAFFGQGTRLTVV.

V gene TRBV21-1 combines with J gene TRBJ1-4. TRBV21-1 is classified as a pseudogene. This CDR3 is built from 14 residues. The CDR3 spells CASSMGLSRGKLFF. The CDR3 coding sequence is TGTGCCAGCAGCATGGGACTTTCGAGGGGAAAACTGTTTTTT.

The chain recombines TRBV27 with TRBJ1-1, with D perhaps TRBD1 (6 bases). This CDR3 has 13 amino acids. CDR1 and CDR2 (germline): MNHEY, SMNVEV (reference sequence). Trimming left V 6 bases short and J 5 bases short, with 13 bases between. The CDR3 region is CASSFLTGTEAFF. The CDR3 DNA is TGTGCCAGCAGCTTTTTGACAGGTACTGAAGCTTTCTTT.

The gene calls are TRBV2 and TRBJ2-6, with 9 bases matching TRBD1. Per germline, CDR1 SNHLY and CDR2 FYNNEI. The CDR3 runs to 16 residues. The trim removed 5 bases at V and 0 bases at J, leaving 2 bases unmatched. This chain's CDR3 is CASSWDRASGANVLTF. CDR3 DNA: TGTGCCAGCAGTTGGGACAGGGCCTCTGGGGCCAACGTCCTGACTTTC.

The genes are TRBV27 and TRBJ1-2; D is possibly TRBD1 (5 bases). The CDR3 covers 12 residues. Trimming removed 10 bases from V and 8 bases from J, with 17 bases in between. Germline V lookup: CDR1 MNHEY, CDR2 SMNVEV (reference sequence). The DNA of the CDR3 is TGTGCCACCCTCAGAAGGGGAGGAGGCTACACCTTC. Amino acids: CATLRRGGGYTF.

This clone appeared once. The J gene is TRBJ2-7, the V gene TRBV19; TRBD1 aligns across 8 bases. There are 14 residues in the CDR3. V trimming: 6 bases; J trimming: 4 bases; junction bases outside the gene matches: 8. Germline loops: CDR1 LNHDA, CDR2 SQIVND (reference sequence). The CDR3 sequence is CASSPQGELYEQYF. As DNA, the CDR3 is TGTGCCAGTAGCCCACAGGGGGAACTATACGAGCAGTACTTC.

Here the CDR3 reads CASSETVDTEAFF. Written as DNA, the CDR3 is TGTGCCAGCAGTGAGACAGTGGACACTGAAGCTTTCTTT. The chain is built from TRBV6-1 and TRBJ1-1; D is perhaps TRBD1 (5 bases). The germline V and J ends were trimmed by 3 bases and 3 bases, with 8 bases remaining between them. This CDR3 is 13 amino acids long. CDR1 MNHNS and CDR2 SASEGT come from the germline V gene.